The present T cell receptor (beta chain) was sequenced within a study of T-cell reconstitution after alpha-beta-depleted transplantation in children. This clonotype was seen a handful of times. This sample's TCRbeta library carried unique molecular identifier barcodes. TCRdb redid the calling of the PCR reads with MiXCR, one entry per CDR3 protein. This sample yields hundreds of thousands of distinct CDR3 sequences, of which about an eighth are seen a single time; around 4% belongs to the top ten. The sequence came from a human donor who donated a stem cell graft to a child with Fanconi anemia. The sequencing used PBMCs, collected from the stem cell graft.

As DNA, the CDR3 is TGTGCCAGCAGCCCCACTAGCGGGTTGAACACCGGGGAGCTGTTTTTT. Translated: CASSPTSGLNTGELFF. The V gene is TRBV9, the J gene TRBJ2-2, with 9 nucleotides matching TRBD2. CDR1 is SGDLS and CDR2 is YYNGEE in the germline V gene. V trimming: 4 bases; J trimming: 1 base; junction bases outside the gene matches: 5. CDR3 length: 16 amino acids.